This TCR beta chain was observed in a study of blood T cell repertoires in COVID-19. Study-level background: The United States, Italy and Spain provided the acute and convalescent COVID-19 samples. T cells, B-cell-depleted T cells, or PBMCs supplied cDNA or gDNA.

The CDR3 is 15 amino acids. Germline CDR1 is LNHDA and CDR2 is SQIVND (reference sequence). The junction had 3 bases not matched to a gene; V was cut back by 3 bases and J by 0 bases. Original methodology: Estimated nucleated cell counts came from reference gene primer amplification. Produced via immunoSEQ multiplex PCR; TCRdb's table is partial and in-frame only. V, J and clone size are those of that table, while D and trimming were read from the DNA. In the table there are approximately 170,000 clones, approximately 85% of which are singletons. Sequencing was done on a sample of peripheral blood. This TCR was recovered from a man in his 60s who had recovered from COVID-19. The rearrangement uses TRBV19 and TRBJ1-1, with 8 positions matching TRBD1. CDR3 in DNA: TGTGCCAGTAGTATCACAGGGGGGGTGAACACTGAAGCTTTCTTT. Translation gives CASSITGGVNTEAFF.